The clone carrying this TCR beta chain was seen ten or more times. cDNA molecules carried unique molecular identifiers, and template switching added a universal primer site. MiXCR, run by TCRdb on the 5' RACE reads, gives a single entry per CDR3 protein. The sample consists of more than 1.5 million distinct CDR3 sequences, 25% to 35% of them appearing once. The germline CDR1 and CDR2 sequences are SGHTA and FQGNSA. V dropped 5 bases and J dropped 2 bases, with 7 bases sitting between them. The CDR3 is made up of 12 amino acids. The data stem from a study of identical twins. This clonotype originated in a newborn girl in good health. This sequence joins TRBV7-2 and TRBJ2-7; D gene ambiguous. Input material: cord blood. CDR3 amino acids: CASSPDAYEQYF. For the CDR3, the DNA is TGTGCCAGCAGCCCAGACGCCTACGAGCAGTACTTC.